This entry features one T cell receptor (beta chain) sequence. What it binds is unknown. The CDR3 extends over 16 amino acids. Germline CDR1 reads MNHEY; CDR2 reads SMNVEV (reference sequence). V gave up 5 bases and J gave up 7 bases; unmatched junction bases: 13. The data belong to a study of Graves' ophthalmopathy and Graves' hyperthyroidism. About the research overall: Peripheral blood sampling occurred at initial diagnosis, before any treatment.

Moderately to severely active ophthalmopathy under 3 months, CAS at least 3, NOSPECS at least 4. Diagnostic conclusions were grounded in clinical symptoms, serum thyroxine, TRAb, thyroid ultrasound and orbital computed tomography. The TCR beta CDR3 regions underwent amplification from RNA transcripts. RT-PCR in the first round used HTBI primers; a second-round multiplex PCR followed. TCRdb analysed the multiplex PCR reads with MiXCR anew, one entry per CDR3 protein. The sample has approximately 210,000 distinct CDR3 sequences; around 28% are singletons. Study-wide results and limits: The majority of expanded thyroid clonotypes above 0.001 frequency also occurred in blood.

The rearrangement joins TRBV27 to TRBJ2-2; 7 nucleotides line up with TRBD1. The sequence came from a man in his fifties with Graves' ophthalmopathy. The specimen sequenced was peripheral blood. The CDR3 here is CASSTRDRVFFGELFF. CDR3 DNA sequence: TGTGCCAGCAGTACCCGAGACAGGGTTTTCTTCGGGGAGCTGTTTTTT.